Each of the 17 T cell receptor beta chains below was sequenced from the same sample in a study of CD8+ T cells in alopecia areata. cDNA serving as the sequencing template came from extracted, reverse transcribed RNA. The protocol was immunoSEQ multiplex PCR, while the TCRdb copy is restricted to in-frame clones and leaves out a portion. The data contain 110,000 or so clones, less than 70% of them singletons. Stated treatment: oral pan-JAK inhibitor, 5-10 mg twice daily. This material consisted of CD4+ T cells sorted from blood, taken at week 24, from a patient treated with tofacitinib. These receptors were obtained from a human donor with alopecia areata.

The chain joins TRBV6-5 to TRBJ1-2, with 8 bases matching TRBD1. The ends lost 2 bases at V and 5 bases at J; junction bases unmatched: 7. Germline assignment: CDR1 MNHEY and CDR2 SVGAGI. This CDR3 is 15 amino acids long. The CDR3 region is CASSYTQGARYGYTF. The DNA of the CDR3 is TGTGCCAGCAGTTACACCCAGGGGGCAAGATATGGCTACACCTTC.

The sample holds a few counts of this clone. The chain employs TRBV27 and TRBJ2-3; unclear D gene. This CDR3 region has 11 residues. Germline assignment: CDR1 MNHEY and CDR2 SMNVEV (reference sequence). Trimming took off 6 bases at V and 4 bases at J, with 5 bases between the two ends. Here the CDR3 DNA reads TGTGCCAGCAGCGCAGCAGATACGCAGTATTTT. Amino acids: CASSAADTQYF.

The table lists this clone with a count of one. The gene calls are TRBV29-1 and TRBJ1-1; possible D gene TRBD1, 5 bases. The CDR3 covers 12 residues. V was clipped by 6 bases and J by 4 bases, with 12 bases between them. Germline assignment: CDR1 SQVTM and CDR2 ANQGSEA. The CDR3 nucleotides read TGCAGCGTACAGGCCTGGGGCACTGAAGCTTTCTTT. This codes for CSVQAWGTEAFF.

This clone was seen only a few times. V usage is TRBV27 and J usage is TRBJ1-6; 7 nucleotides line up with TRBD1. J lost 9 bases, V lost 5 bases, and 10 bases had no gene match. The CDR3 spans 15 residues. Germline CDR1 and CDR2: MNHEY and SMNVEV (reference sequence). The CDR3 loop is CASSPSGTVTSPLHF. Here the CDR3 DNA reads TGTGCCAGCAGTCCGTCCGGGACAGTTACTTCACCCCTCCACTTT.

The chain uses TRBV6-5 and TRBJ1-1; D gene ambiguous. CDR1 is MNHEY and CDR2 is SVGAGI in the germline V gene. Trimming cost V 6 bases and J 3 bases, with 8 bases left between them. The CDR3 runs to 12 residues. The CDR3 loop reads CASRSGYTEAFF. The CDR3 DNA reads TGTGCCAGCAGATCCGGATACACTGAAGCTTTCTTT.

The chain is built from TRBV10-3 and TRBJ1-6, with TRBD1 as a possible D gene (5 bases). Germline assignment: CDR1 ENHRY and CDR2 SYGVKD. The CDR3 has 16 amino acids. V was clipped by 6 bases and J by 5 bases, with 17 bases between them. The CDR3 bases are TGTGCCATCAGGGCCAGGGAGCGGGGTAATAATTCACCCCTCCACTTT. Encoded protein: CAIRARERGNNSPLHF.

The CDR3 DNA sequence: TGTGCCACCTGGGGATCGGGGAGCGGGGAAAACATTCAGTACTTC. As protein: CATWGSGSGENIQYF. V and J are TRBV6-5 and TRBJ2-4; 7 bases agree with TRBD2. The CDR3 sequence is 15 residues long. Per the germline V gene, CDR1 is MNHEY and CDR2 is SVGAGI. With V trimmed by 10 bases and J by 5 bases, 14 bases remained unmatched.

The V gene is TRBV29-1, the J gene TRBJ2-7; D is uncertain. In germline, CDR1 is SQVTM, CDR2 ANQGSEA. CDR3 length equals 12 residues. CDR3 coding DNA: TGCAGGGCCCTATCTTACTTGAGATGGGAGTACTTC. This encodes CRALSYLRWEYF.

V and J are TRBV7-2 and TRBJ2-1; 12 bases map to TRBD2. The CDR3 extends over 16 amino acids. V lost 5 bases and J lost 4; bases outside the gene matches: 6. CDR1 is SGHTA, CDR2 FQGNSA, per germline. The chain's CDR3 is CASSNQLAGGYNEQFF. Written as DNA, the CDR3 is TGTGCCAGCAGCAACCAGCTAGCGGGGGGGTACAATGAGCAGTTCTTC.

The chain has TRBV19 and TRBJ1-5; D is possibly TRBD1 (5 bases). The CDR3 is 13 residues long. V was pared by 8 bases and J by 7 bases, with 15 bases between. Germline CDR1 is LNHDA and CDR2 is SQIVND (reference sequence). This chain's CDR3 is CASSRSRAQPQHF. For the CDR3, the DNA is TGTGCCAGTTCGAGGAGCAGGGCACAGCCCCAGCATTTT.

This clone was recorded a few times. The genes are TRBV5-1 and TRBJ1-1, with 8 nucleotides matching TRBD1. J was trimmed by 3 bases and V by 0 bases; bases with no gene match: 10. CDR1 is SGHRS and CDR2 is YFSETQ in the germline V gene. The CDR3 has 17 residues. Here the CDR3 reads CASSLVKQQGADTEAFF. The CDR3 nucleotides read TGCGCCAGCAGCTTGGTCAAACAGCAGGGGGCCGACACTGAAGCTTTCTTT.

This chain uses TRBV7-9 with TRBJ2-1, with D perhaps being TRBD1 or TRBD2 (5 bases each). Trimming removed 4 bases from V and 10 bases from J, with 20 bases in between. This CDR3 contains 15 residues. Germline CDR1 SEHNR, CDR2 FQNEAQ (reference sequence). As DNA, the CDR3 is TGTGCCAGCAGCTCCGGGACCACCACAAAACGGGAGCAGTTCTTC. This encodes CASSSGTTTKREQFF.

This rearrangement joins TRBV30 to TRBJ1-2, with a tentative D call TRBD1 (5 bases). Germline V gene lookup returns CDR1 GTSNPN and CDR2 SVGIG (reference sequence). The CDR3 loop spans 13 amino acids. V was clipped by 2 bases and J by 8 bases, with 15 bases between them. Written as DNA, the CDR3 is TGTGCCTGGAGTAACCAAGGACCAGGGGGCTACACCTTC. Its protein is CAWSNQGPGGYTF. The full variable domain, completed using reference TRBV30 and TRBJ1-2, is SQTIHQWPATLVQPVGSPLSLECTVEGTSNPNLYWYRQAAGRGLQLLFYSVGIGQISSEVPQNLSASRPQDRQFILSSKKLLLSDSGFYLCAWSNQGPGGYTFGSGTRLTVV.

As DNA, the CDR3 is TGTGCCAGCAGCCAGGGGCGCAATTCACCCCTCCACTTT. It encodes CASSQGRNSPLHF. This chain connects TRBV6-5 to TRBJ1-6; possibly TRBD1 for D (6 bases). The CDR3 length is 13 residues. CDR1 and CDR2 (germline): MNHEY, SVGAGI. Trimming took 6 bases from V and 7 from J, leaving 10 bases between them.

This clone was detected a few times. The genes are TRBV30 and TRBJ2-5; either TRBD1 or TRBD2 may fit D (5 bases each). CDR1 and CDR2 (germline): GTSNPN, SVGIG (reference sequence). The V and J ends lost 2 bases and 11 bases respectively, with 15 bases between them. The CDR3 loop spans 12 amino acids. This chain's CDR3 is CAWSINWDAQYF. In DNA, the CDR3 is TGTGCCTGGAGTATTAACTGGGACGCGCAGTACTTC.

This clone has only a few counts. The CDR3 DNA follows: TGCGCCAGCACCATTCTCCCGGGACAGGGGGCGTCCGAGCAGTACTTC. Residues: CASTILPGQGASEQYF. V usage is TRBV5-1 and J usage is TRBJ2-7, with 12 positions matching TRBD1. Germline lookup yields CDR1 SGHRS and CDR2 YFSETQ. J lost 6 bases, V lost 6 bases, and 13 bases had no gene match. This CDR3 comprises 16 residues.

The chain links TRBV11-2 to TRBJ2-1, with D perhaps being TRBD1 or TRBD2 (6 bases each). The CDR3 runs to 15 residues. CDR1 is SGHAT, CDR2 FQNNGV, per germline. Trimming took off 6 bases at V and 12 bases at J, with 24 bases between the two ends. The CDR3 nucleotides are TGTGCCAGCAGTTCGGTTCGTGGGGGGCAGAACGGGCAGTTCTTC. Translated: CASSSVRGGQNGQFF.